The 7 T cell receptor beta chains given below trace back to one sample, sequenced in a study of T-cell memory formation after mild COVID-19. In TCRdb, the 5' RACE reads were re-called with MiXCR into one record per CDR3 protein. The sample comprises 400,000 to 500,000 distinct CDR3 sequences, more than 15% of which are singletons, and 20% to 25% rests with the top ten. Sequences were obtained from PBMCs or a T cell subset sorted from them (not recorded which). The receptors were sampled from a man aged 18 to 29 who had mild COVID-19 (a few samples of this study predate the infection). Cell type and time point are not known.

V gene TRBV20-1 combines with J gene TRBJ2-1; 10 nucleotides align to TRBD2. The J segment lost 6 bases and the V segment lost 5 bases, leaving 1 base of the junction unmatched. The CDR3 length is 12 residues. Per the germline V gene, CDR1 is DFQATT and CDR2 is SNEGSKA (reference sequence). In DNA, the CDR3 is TGCAGTGCTGAGCGGGGGGGCAATGAGCAGTTCTTC. Translated, it gives CSAERGGNEQFF.

This clonotype was counted at least ten times. The chain joins TRBV15 to TRBJ2-2; D uncertain. The V end was cut by 3 bases, the J end by 1 base, with 3 bases between. This CDR3 is built from 13 residues. In germline, CDR1 is LNHNV, CDR2 YYDKDF (reference sequence). The DNA of the CDR3 is TGTGCCACCAGCAGTCAGAACACCGGGGAGCTGTTTTTT. Translating it yields CATSSQNTGELFF.

The chain couples TRBV3-1 to TRBJ1-2; 10 bases are a match to TRBD1. After removal of 6 bases from V and 4 bases from J, the junction contained 5 bases not matched to a gene. Germline V gene sequence: CDR1 LGHDT, CDR2 YNNKEL (reference sequence). This CDR3 contains 14 residues. The CDR3, as DNA: TGTGCCAGCAGACGGACAGGGGGGGGCTATGGCTACACCTTC. Its protein is CASRRTGGGYGYTF.

The chain recombines TRBV2 with TRBJ2-1, with 10 bases that match TRBD2. V lost 8 bases and J lost 10; bases outside the gene matches: 17. The germline V gene encodes CDR1 SNHLY and CDR2 FYNNEI. This CDR3 has 16 residues. The DNA of the CDR3 is TGTGCCAGCTCCCGATTAGCTAGCGGGGGCCGCGAGGAGCAGTTCTTC. Protein product: CASSRLASGGREEQFF.

This clonotype was observed many times. The CDR3 DNA reads TGCGCCAGCAGCCCGGCCTCGGGGAGCGACTATAATTCACCCCTCCACTTT. Translation gives CASSPASGSDYNSPLHF. V and J are TRBV5-1 and TRBJ1-6; D is uncertain. Deletions cut 4 bases from V and 3 bases from J, with 17 bases between. Germline-derived CDR1 and CDR2 are SGHRS and YFSETQ. The CDR3 extends over 17 amino acids.

The sample holds a few counts of this clonotype. The rearrangement uses TRBV12-3 or TRBV12-4 and TRBJ1-1, with D perhaps TRBD1 (5 bases). Trimming took 5 bases from V and 5 from J, leaving 12 bases between them. This CDR3 has 13 amino acids. CDR3 loop: CASSVGQGTEAFF. The CDR3 nucleotides read TGTGCCAGCAGTGTGGGGCAGGGAACTGAAGCTTTCTTT.

This clonotype was observed a few times. This chain links TRBV20-1 with TRBJ1-5, with D perhaps matching TRBD1 (5 bases). This CDR3 comprises 18 residues. Trimming pared 2 bases from V and 0 bases from J, leaving 20 bases between. Germline-derived CDR1 and CDR2 are DFQATT and SNEGSKA (reference sequence). The CDR3 coding sequence is TGCAGTGCTAGACCAGGTTGGGGGTTCGGGGATAGCAATCAGCCCCAGCATTTT. Amino acids: CSARPGWGFGDSNQPQHF.